The sequence of this T cell receptor beta chain was determined in a study of early T cells in non-severe SARS-CoV-2 infection. In its sample, this clonotype was seen a few times. TCRdb called the 5' RACE reads again in MiXCR, with one record for every CDR3 protein. The profile covers more than 50,000 distinct CDR3 sequences, with around 14% appearing a single time and more than 8% taken by the ten largest. This receptor was identified in an adult who was a healthcare worker with PCR-confirmed SARS-CoV-2 infection or an uninfected control (not recorded which). Source: whole blood, taken at baseline.

The CDR3 protein is CASSTGTSAGELFF. CDR3 DNA sequence: TGTGCCAGCAGTACCGGGACTAGCGCCGGGGAGCTGTTTTTT. The chain is built from TRBV6-2 or TRBV6-3 and TRBJ2-2, with 10 bases matching TRBD2. The V gene end was trimmed by 5 bases and the J gene end by 6 bases; junction bases not matched to a gene: 3. The CDR3 totals 14 residues. Germline-derived CDR1 and CDR2 are MNHEY and SVGEGT.